What follows describes a single T cell receptor beta chain. No antigen is known for it. Within one base of it there is no much larger clone, and no base qualities were kept. The entry originates in a study of radiotherapy plus CTLA-4 blockade in lung cancer listed by TCRdb under 2018. Broadly, across the study: Objective responses were observed in 15% to 20% of enrolled patients, and disease control was achieved in around 30%.

Measured from the cysteine to the phenylalanine, the CDR3 is 15 residues long. Of all the DNA, just the CDR3 is kept, 45 bases in frame from base 1. As encoded in the germline V gene, CDR1 is SGHTA while CDR2 is FQGNSA. Compared with germline, V lacks 6 bases and J lacks 2 bases; bases without a gene match: 4. Focal radiation therapy combined with CTLA-4 blockade (ipilimumab) was tested in patients with chemo-refractory metastatic non-small-cell lung cancer. Library method: the immunoSEQ multiplex PCR assay. In TCRdb, the immuneACCESS table is reduced to in-frame sequences with V and J assigned. These tables do not hold every clone; where another copy was compared, an unresolved V gene accounts for under half, and the others remain unexplained. Across this sample there are about 51,000 clones, with 77% seen only once. About 2.4% of the sample is in the top ten clones. The research as a whole found: The strongest predictors of response, as reported, were early dynamic changes in blood T cell clones along with a rise in serum interferon-beta after radiation. TCR clones derived from tumors expanded in peripheral blood after treatment with radiotherapy and ipilimumab.

The sequence is built from TRBV7-2 and TRBJ1-6, and 7 bases in between align with TRBD1. The material was peripheral blood, obtained from a patient treated with radiotherapy plus ipilimumab. The clonotype originates from a human donor with non-small cell lung cancer whose response to radiotherapy plus ipilimumab could not be evaluated. The DNA is TGTGCCAGCAGTTCCGACAGGGCCTATAATTCACCCCTCCACTTT. This translates into CASSSDRAYNSPLHF.